The 23 T cell receptor beta chains given below trace back to one sample, sequenced in a study of shared clonotypes between healthy human individuals. Sequenced by immunoSEQ multiplex PCR; TCRdb stores in-frame clones only, minus some. The sample lists 2 million to 3 million clones; around 94% were seen once. Source material: naive CD4+ T cells sorted from blood. Regarding subset: CD45RA+ positively selected. All receptors derive from a man younger than 30 in good health.

The chain joins TRBV10-3 to TRBJ2-3; TRBD2 matches 13 bases. V was pared by 3 bases and J by 7 bases, with 7 bases of the junction left unmatched. The CDR3 spans 16 residues. The germline CDR1 and CDR2 sequences are ENHRY and SYGVKD. The CDR3 reads CAISDPGLAGPYTQYF. As DNA, the CDR3 is TGTGCCATCAGTGACCCGGGACTAGCGGGACCATATACGCAGTATTTT.

The chain recombines TRBV5-1 with TRBJ1-6, with D tentatively TRBD1 (6 bases). Between the trimmed V and J ends, which lost 0 bases and 8 bases, there was a span of 15 bases. The CDR3 contains 16 residues. Germline V lookup: CDR1 SGHRS, CDR2 YFSETQ. The CDR3 DNA reads as TGCGCCAGCAGCTTGGAAGGGACAAGGGCCGATTCACCCCTCCACTTT. This sequence encodes CASSLEGTRADSPLHF. The whole variable domain, remainder taken from reference TRBV5-1 and TRBJ1-6, is KAGVTQTPRYLIKTRGQQVTLSCSPISGHRSVSWYQQTPGQGLQFLFEYFSETQRNKGNFPGRFSGRQFSNSRSEMNVSTLELGDSALYLCASSLEGTRADSPLHFGNGTRLTVT.

The V gene is TRBV14, the J gene TRBJ2-1; the match to TRBD2 covers 8 bases. J lost 5 bases, V lost 4 bases, and 13 bases had no gene match. The CDR3 consists of 17 residues. The germline CDR1 and CDR2 sequences are SGHDN and FVKESK. The CDR3 is CASSPPSDGGVNNEQFF. CDR3 sequence (DNA): TGTGCCAGCAGCCCTCCCTCCGACGGGGGGGTGAACAATGAGCAGTTCTTC.

The chain employs TRBV10-3 and TRBJ2-1; D gene unclear. The CDR3 covers 12 residues. Per the germline V gene, CDR1 is ENHRY and CDR2 is SYGVKD. Trimming stripped 2 bases from V and 10 bases from J, with 9 bases between. CDR3 sequence: CAISEIPPEQFF. The DNA of the CDR3 is TGTGCCATCAGTGAGATCCCACCCGAGCAGTTCTTC.

The V call is TRBV7-2, the J call TRBJ2-2, with 7 bases that match TRBD2. This CDR3 has 15 residues. Per germline, CDR1 SGHTA and CDR2 FQGNSA. After removal of 6 bases from V and 3 bases from J, the junction contained 7 bases not matched to a gene. CDR3 coding DNA: TGTGCCAGCAGTCGCCGGGACTATGACACCGGGGAGCTGTTTTTT. Translated, it gives CASSRRDYDTGELFF. The full variable domain, rest sourced from reference TRBV7-2 and TRBJ2-2, is GAGVSQSPSNKVTEKGKDVELRCDPISGHTALYWYRQSLGQGLEFLIYFQGNSAPDKSGLPSDRFSAERTGGSVSTLTIQRTQQEDSAVYLCASSRRDYDTGELFFGEGSRLTVL.

This rearrangement joins TRBV7-8 to TRBJ2-7; TRBD1 aligns across 10 bases. With V trimmed by 1 base and J by 1 base, 13 bases remained unmatched. From germline, CDR1 is SGHVS and CDR2 FQNEAQ. The CDR3 loop spans 19 amino acids. The CDR3 reads CASSLDRDPRQGASYEQYF. CDR3 nucleotide sequence: TGTGCCAGCAGCTTAGACAGAGACCCACGACAGGGGGCTTCCTACGAGCAGTACTTC.

The chain combines TRBV5-1 with TRBJ2-5; D is ambiguous. V shed 0 bases and J shed 0 bases, with 6 bases lying between them. This CDR3 spans 14 amino acids. Germline V gene data show CDR1 as SGHRS and CDR2 as YFSETQ. The CDR3 bases are TGCGCCAGCAGCTTGGCAGCTAACCAAGAGACCCAGTACTTC. This gives the protein CASSLAANQETQYF.

CDR3 nucleotide sequence: TGTGCCAGCAGCTTGACGGCGAACGGGAATCAGCCCCAGCATTTT. Protein: CASSLTANGNQPQHF. The rearrangement uses TRBV5-4 and TRBJ1-5, with no clear D. V was shortened by 1 base and J by 4 bases, with 12 bases between the two germline ends. The CDR3 consists of 15 residues. Germline CDR1 is SGHNT and CDR2 is YYREEE (reference sequence).

The chain combines TRBV29-1 with TRBJ2-2, with D hard to call. Between the trimmed V and J ends, which lost 3 bases and 1 base, there was a span of 6 bases. Germline V gene data show CDR1 as SQVTM and CDR2 as ANQGSEA. The CDR3 spans 13 residues. CDR3 loop: CSVESQNTGELFF. The CDR3 nucleotides read TGCAGCGTTGAGAGTCAGAACACCGGGGAGCTGTTTTTT.

Remarks on this clone: Other DNA sequences in this sample translate to the same CDR3. The V gene is TRBV6-1, the J gene TRBJ2-5; possible D gene TRBD2, 6 bases. Germline V lookup: CDR1 MNHNS, CDR2 SASEGT. CDR3 size: 14 residues. V shed 3 bases and J shed 5 bases, with 13 bases lying between them. The CDR3 sequence is CASSEGGAGETQYF. The CDR3, as DNA: TGTGCCAGCAGTGAGGGCGGGGCTGGGGAGACCCAGTACTTC.

On this clone: Other DNA sequences in this sample translate to the same CDR3. V is TRBV10-3 and J is TRBJ2-5; D remains unclear. The germline CDR1 and CDR2 sequences are ENHRY and SYGVKD. CDR3 size: 13 residues. Trimming pared 0 bases from V and 4 bases from J, leaving 6 bases between. The chain's CDR3 is CAISESTVETQYF. CDR3 nucleotide sequence: TGTGCCATCAGTGAGTCTACTGTAGAGACCCAGTACTTC.

The V call is TRBV27, the J call TRBJ2-3; 8 nucleotides match TRBD2. Unmatched junction bases numbered 5, after V lost 6 bases and J lost 3 bases. The CDR3 runs to 14 residues. Germline loops: CDR1 MNHEY, CDR2 SMNVEV (reference sequence). CDR3 region: CASRAGDVTDTQYF. In DNA, the CDR3 is TGTGCCAGCAGAGCGGGGGATGTAACAGATACGCAGTATTTT.

The chain has TRBV5-5 and TRBJ2-4; possibly TRBD2 for D (6 bases). The V end was cut by 4 bases, the J end by 0 bases, with 11 bases between. The CDR3 runs to 15 residues. Germline-derived CDR1 and CDR2 are SGHKS and YYEKEE (reference sequence). The CDR3 protein is CASSPLAVAKNIQYF. In DNA, the CDR3 is TGTGCCAGCAGCCCACTAGCAGTAGCCAAAAACATTCAGTACTTC.

The chain joins TRBV10-3 to TRBJ2-2; a weak D match, TRBD2 (7 bases). This CDR3 spans 14 amino acids. Trimming shortened V by 6 bases and J by 5 bases, and 13 bases separated the two germline ends. Germline CDR1 reads ENHRY; CDR2 reads SYGVKD. CDR3 nucleotide sequence: TGTGCCATCAGAGGGGGGGCCTTGACCGGGGAGCTGTTTTTT. It is translated as CAIRGGALTGELFF.

This chain uses TRBV6-5 with TRBJ2-2; no definite D call. Germline CDR1 MNHEY, CDR2 SVGAGI. This CDR3 comprises 15 residues. V lost 6 bases to trimming and J lost 6 bases, with 17 bases between them. CDR3 region: CASSRRNTNSGELFF. CDR3 coding DNA: TGTGCCAGCAGCCGCCGGAATACTAATTCCGGGGAGCTGTTTTTT.

J is TRBJ1-2 and V is TRBV28, with a weak D call TRBD1 (6 bases). Germline V gene lookup returns CDR1 MDHEN and CDR2 SYDVKM. The V end lost 7 bases, the J end lost 11 bases, and 17 bases lay between the germline ends. The CDR3 runs to 12 residues. The CDR3 spells CASTQRGALYTF. CDR3 in DNA: TGTGCCAGCACTCAAAGGGGGGCACTTTACACCTTC.

V and J are TRBV19 and TRBJ1-5, with 9 nucleotides matching TRBD1. Germline loops: CDR1 LNHDA, CDR2 SQIVND (reference sequence). The CDR3 spans 15 residues. The CDR3 loop reads CAPALFGQGFCPQHF. In nucleotides, the CDR3 is TGTGCTCCAGCCCTTTTCGGACAGGGGTTTTGTCCCCAGCATTTT. Complete variable domain (other parts from reference TRBV19 and TRBJ1-5): DGGITQSPKYLFRKEGQNVTLSCEQNLNHDAMYWYRQDPGQGLRLIYYSQIVNDFQKGDIAEGYSVSREKKESFPLTVTSAQKNPTAFYLCAPALFGQGFCPQHFGDGTRLSIL.

The chain employs TRBV6-5 and TRBJ1-5; D may be TRBD1 (5 bases). Germline CDR1 reads MNHEY; CDR2 reads SVGAGI. The CDR3 is 13 amino acids. Trimming took 6 bases from V and 2 from J, leaving 8 bases between them. CDR3 protein: CASRGEGNQPQHF. CDR3 sequence (DNA): TGTGCCAGCAGGGGGGAGGGCAATCAGCCCCAGCATTTT.

The genes are TRBV5-4 and TRBJ2-1; possible D gene TRBD2, 6 bases. V was clipped by 4 bases and J by 0 bases, with 17 bases between them. This CDR3 contains 17 residues. CDR1 SGHNT and CDR2 YYREEE come from the germline V gene (reference sequence). The CDR3 nucleotides read TGTGCCAGCAGCCCACCCCCGGGAGCGGACTCCTACAATGAGCAGTTCTTC. Translated, it gives CASSPPPGADSYNEQFF.

The chain employs TRBV7-9 and TRBJ2-4, with 9 bases matching TRBD1. Germline CDR1 reads SEHNR; CDR2 reads FQNEAQ (reference sequence). The ends lost 5 bases at V and 8 bases at J; junction bases unmatched: 7. The CDR3 is 14 residues long. This CDR3 is CASSPDRGVDIQYF. CDR3 in DNA: TGTGCCAGCAGCCCCGACAGGGGGGTGGACATTCAGTACTTC.

The genes are TRBV5-6 and TRBJ2-7; TRBD2 aligns across 13 bases. This CDR3 has 17 amino acids. Germline CDR1 and CDR2: SGHDT and YYEEEE. V shed 1 base and J 5 bases; nucleotides not matched to a gene: 9. As DNA, the CDR3 is TGTGCCAGCAGCTTGACTAGCGGGAGGGCCCATTCAGACGAGCAGTACTTC. Amino acids: CASSLTSGRAHSDEQYF.

As for this clone: Other DNA variants within this sample encode the same CDR3. The chain joins TRBV10-1 to TRBJ2-3, with 12 nucleotides matching TRBD2. Unmatched junction bases numbered 2, after V lost 3 bases and J lost 4 bases. The germline V gene encodes CDR1 WNHNN and CDR2 SYGVQD (reference sequence). The CDR3 is 15 residues long. The CDR3 sequence is CASSELAGGPDTQYF. The DNA of the CDR3 is TGCGCCAGCAGTGAACTAGCGGGAGGCCCAGATACGCAGTATTTT.

The chain carries TRBV5-1 and TRBJ2-3; 8 bases are a match to TRBD1. Trimming at V came to 6 bases and at J to 1 base, leaving 4 bases not matched to a gene. This CDR3 is built from 14 residues. Germline loops: CDR1 SGHRS, CDR2 YFSETQ. CDR3 sequence (DNA): TGCGCCAGCACCCTGGACAGGGGCACAGATACGCAGTATTTT. The encoded protein is CASTLDRGTDTQYF.